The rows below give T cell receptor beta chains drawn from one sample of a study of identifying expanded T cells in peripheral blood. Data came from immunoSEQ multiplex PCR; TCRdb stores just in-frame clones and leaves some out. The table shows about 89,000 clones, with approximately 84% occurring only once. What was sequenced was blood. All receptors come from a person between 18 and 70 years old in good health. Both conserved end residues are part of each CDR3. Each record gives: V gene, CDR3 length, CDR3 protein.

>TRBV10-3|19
CAISESTRTGRDMNTEAFF
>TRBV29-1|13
CSVESGINTEAFF
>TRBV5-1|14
CASSPQGGNYGYTF
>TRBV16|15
CASSQSDRGNQPQHF
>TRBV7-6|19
CASSLGPGEQRLYGNTIYF
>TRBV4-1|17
CASSQARDSSNTGELFF
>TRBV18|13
CASSPDGSGELFF
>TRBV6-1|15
CASRAGPTRTDTQYF
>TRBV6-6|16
CASSSRDGVNTGELFF
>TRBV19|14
CASSMGPRTDTQYF
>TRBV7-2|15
CASSRNRGRGEKLFF
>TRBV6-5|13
CASSKLETYEQYF
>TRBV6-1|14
CASSPITKQETQYF
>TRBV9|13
CASSPAGGNIQYF
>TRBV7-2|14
CASKGLAGLGTQYF
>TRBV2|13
CASSEGSWDTQYF
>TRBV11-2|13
CASSPTGANEQFF
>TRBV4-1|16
CASSQGRSSYNSPLHF
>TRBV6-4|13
CATRGGGTDTQYF
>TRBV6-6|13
CASSRHTLDGYTF
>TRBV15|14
CATSRDIVGQPQHF
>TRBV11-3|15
CASSPGTVYNSPLHF
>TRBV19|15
CASSITGTGRKEQYF
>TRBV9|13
CASSGSLSYEQYF
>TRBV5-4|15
CASSSGGGSYGERYF
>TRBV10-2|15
CASSEYDDTGYGYTF
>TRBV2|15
CASRPGQLSGNTIYF
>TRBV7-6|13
CASSLVESGEQYF
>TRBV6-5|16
CASSLSSGATYNEQFF
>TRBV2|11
CAETGNTEAFF
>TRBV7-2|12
CASSAAGNEQYF
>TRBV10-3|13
CAISGRLSYEQYF
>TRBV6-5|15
CASSYLGGKSTEAFF
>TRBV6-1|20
CASSEREPGIMRLDTDTQYF
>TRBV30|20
CAWTGGLHRALFKSYNEQFF
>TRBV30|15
CAWSTYLTGNTEAFF
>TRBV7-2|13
CASSFGLAGEQFF
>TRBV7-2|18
CASSSLGAGGTANEKLFF
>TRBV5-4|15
CASSLNRLSGNTIYF
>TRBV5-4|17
CASSPFPGSPVGDTQYF
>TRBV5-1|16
CASSYGGMDRAYGYTF
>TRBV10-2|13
CASSLGGWETQYF
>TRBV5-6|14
CASSGDSGSYEQYF
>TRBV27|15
CASRSRDTYNSPLHF
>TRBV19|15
CASTSRGGPTGELFF
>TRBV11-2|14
CASSFGHREETQYF